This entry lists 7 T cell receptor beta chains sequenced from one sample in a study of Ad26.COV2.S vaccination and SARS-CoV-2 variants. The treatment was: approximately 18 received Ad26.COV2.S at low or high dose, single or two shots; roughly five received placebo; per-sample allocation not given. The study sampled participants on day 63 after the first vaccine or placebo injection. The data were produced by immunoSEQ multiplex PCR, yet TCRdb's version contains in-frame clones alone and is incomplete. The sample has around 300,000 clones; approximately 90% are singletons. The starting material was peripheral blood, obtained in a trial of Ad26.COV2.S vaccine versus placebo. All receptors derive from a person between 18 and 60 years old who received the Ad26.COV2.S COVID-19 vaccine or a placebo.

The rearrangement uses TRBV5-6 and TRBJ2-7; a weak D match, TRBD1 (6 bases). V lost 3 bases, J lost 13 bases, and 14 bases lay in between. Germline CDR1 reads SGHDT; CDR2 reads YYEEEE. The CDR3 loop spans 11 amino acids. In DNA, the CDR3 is TGTGCCAGCAGCTCCCACAGGGTTTCTTACTTC. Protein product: CASSSHRVSYF. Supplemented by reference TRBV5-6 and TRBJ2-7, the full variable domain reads DAGVTQSPTHLIKTRGQQVTLRCSPKSGHDTVSWYQQALGQGPQFIFQYYEEEERQRGNFPDRFSGHQFPNYSSELNVNALLLGDSALYLCASSSHRVSYFGPGTRLTVT.

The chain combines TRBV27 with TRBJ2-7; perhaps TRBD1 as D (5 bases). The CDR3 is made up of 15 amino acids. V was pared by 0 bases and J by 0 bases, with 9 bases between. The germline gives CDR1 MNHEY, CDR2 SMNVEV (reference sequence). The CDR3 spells CASSLSGPSSYEQYF. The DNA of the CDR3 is TGTGCCAGCAGTTTATCGGGGCCCAGCTCCTACGAGCAGTACTTC.

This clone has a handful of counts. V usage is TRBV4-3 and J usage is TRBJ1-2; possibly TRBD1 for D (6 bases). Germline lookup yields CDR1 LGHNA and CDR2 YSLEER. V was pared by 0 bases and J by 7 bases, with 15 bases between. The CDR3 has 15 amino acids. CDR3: CASSQDPRGAAGYTF. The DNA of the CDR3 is TGCGCCAGCAGCCAAGATCCTCGGGGGGCGGCTGGCTACACCTTC.

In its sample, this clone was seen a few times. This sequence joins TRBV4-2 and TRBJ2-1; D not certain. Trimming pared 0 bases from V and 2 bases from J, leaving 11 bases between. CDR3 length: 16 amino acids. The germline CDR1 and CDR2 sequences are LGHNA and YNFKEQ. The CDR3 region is CASSQDGAAPYNEQFF. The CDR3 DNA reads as TGTGCCAGCAGCCAAGATGGTGCAGCCCCCTACAATGAGCAGTTCTTC.

The CDR3 sequence is CASSLISLGNQETQYF. CDR3 nucleotide sequence: TGTGCCAGCAGTTTAATCAGTTTGGGTAACCAAGAGACCCAGTACTTC. This sequence joins TRBV28 and TRBJ2-5, with D hard to call. Germline lookup yields CDR1 MDHEN and CDR2 SYDVKM. The CDR3 runs to 16 residues. With 2 bases removed from V and 0 bases from J, the gap between germline ends came to 13 bases.

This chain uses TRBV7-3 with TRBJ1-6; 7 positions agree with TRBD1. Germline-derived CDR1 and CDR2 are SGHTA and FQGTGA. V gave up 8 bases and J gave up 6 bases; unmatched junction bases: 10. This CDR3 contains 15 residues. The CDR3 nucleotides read TGTGCCAGCCGATCAGGGGGTACCTTTAATTCACCCCTCCACTTT. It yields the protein CASRSGGTFNSPLHF.

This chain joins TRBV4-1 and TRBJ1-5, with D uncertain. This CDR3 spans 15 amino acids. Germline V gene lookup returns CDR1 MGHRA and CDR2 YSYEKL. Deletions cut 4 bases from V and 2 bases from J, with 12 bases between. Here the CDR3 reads CASSLWVTGNQPQHF. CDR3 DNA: TGCGCCAGCAGCCTTTGGGTTACGGGCAATCAGCCCCAGCATTTT.